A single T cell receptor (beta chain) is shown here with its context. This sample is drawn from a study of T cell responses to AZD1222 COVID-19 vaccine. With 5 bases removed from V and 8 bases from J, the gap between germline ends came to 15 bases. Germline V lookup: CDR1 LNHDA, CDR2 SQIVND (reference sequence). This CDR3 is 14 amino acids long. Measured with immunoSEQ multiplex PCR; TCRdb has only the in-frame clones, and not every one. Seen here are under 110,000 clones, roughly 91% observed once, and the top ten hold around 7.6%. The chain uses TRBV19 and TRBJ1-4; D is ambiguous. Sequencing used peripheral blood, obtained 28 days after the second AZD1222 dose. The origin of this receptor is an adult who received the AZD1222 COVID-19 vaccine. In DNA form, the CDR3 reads TGTGCCAGTAGTGGTAGCGCCGGGCCCGAAAAACTGTTTTTT. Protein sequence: CASSGSAGPEKLFF.